This T cell receptor beta chain was identified in a study of cytomegalovirus exposure and HLA in healthy donors. Study-level points and caveats: There were reportedly fewer N-insertions in an Asian-associated ancestry cluster than the roughly 670-donor mean, in a later analysis.

The PCR was carried out with 60 Vbeta primers and 13 Jbeta primers. The repertoire was sequenced with immunoSEQ multiplex PCR; TCRdb's copy has only in-frame clones and lacks some. The repertoire holds roughly 130,000 clones, with around four fifths as singletons. A few counts support this clone. Its antigen is undetermined. Germline assignment: CDR1 MNHEY and CDR2 SMNVEV (reference sequence). The CDR3 length is 12 residues. The V end lost 5 bases, the J end lost 6 bases, and 10 bases lay between the germline ends. The chain employs TRBV27 and TRBJ1-2, with TRBD1 as a possible D gene (6 bases). Sequencing was performed on PBMCs. The sequence came from a woman in her forties in good health and CMV-seropositive. DNA of the CDR3: TGTGCCAGCAGTCCTGGGACAAATGGCTACACCTTC. Its translation: CASSPGTNGYTF.